The subject of this entry is one T cell receptor (beta chain). Its antigen remains unidentified. Germline V gene lookup returns CDR1 SEHNR and CDR2 FQNEAQ (reference sequence). This CDR3 region has 16 residues. V was pared by 4 bases and J by 2 bases, with 7 bases of the junction left unmatched. cDNA libraries for TCR alpha and TCR beta, carrying sample barcodes and UMIs, came from 5'RACE with constant-segment primers. TCRdb redid the calling of the 5' RACE reads with MiXCR, one entry per CDR3 protein. The table shows fewer than 650,000 distinct CDR3 sequences, with roughly 17% occurring only once. The source of the sample is a study of T-cell memory formation after mild COVID-19. Study observations and caveats: Contracting CD4+ clones lay largely in CM and EM, with CD8+ ones residing in EMRA. Some responding clones appeared in pre-infection memory, suggesting cross-reactive memory joined. Second-wave clones with a day 37 peak had unconfirmed SARS-CoV-2 specificity.

The clonotype comes from an adult woman who had mild COVID-19 (a few samples of this study predate the infection). Cell type and time point are not known. Sequencing was carried out using PBMCs or a T cell subset sorted from them (not recorded which). This chain links TRBV7-9 with TRBJ2-3, with 9 nucleotides matching TRBD1. DNA of the CDR3: TGTGCCAGCAGCTACAGGGGGCGCAGACACACAGATACGCAGTATTTT. Translating gives CASSYRGRRHTDTQYF.